This T cell receptor (beta chain) came from a study of blood T cell repertoires in COVID-19. Study at large: Acute and convalescent COVID-19 specimens originated in the United States, Italy and Spain.

The V and J ends lost 4 bases and 6 bases, in that order; junction bases with no gene match: 5. The CDR3 loop spans 15 amino acids. The germline gives CDR1 SGHRS, CDR2 YFSETQ. This clone was recorded once. Generated by immunoSEQ multiplex PCR, the TCRdb table keeps only in-frame clones and is missing some. The sample includes 200,000 to 250,000 clones, more than 70% of them seen just once. The V gene is TRBV5-1, the J gene TRBJ2-1; 12 bases are shared with TRBD2. The receptor comes from an older man with acute or convalescent COVID-19. The sample was peripheral blood. CDR3 coding DNA: TGCGCCAGCAGCGGGACTAGCGGGTCTTTCAATGAGCAGTTCTTC. Translation gives CASSGTSGSFNEQFF.